This TCR beta chain was obtained from a study of blood T cells in healthy people across ages. Study findings and constraints: Unknown CMV status may confound age-related changes in expanded clones. Older age went with lower TCR beta diversity per million T cells, in a roughly linear way. The percentage of naive T cells correlated strongly with TCR beta diversity.

For the second PCR, which ran for about 7 to 11 cycles, a sample-barcoded 5' primer and a J-beta primer mix were used. TCRdb recomputed calls from the 5' RACE reads with MiXCR, one row per CDR3 protein. The data show about 1,000,000 distinct CDR3 sequences, more than 35% seen once. This clonotype was counted a few times. The antigen remains undetermined. The authors extracted at least 5 micrograms of total RNA per sample. The CDR3 is 15 amino acids. Germline CDR1 and CDR2: MNHEY and SVGAGI. V gave up 7 bases and J gave up 3 bases; unmatched junction bases: 10. The rearrangement links TRBV6-5 to TRBJ2-3; 7 bases are shared with TRBD1. The receptor was derived from a woman aged 55-70 years in good health. Sequenced input: blood. The CDR3 protein is CASKTTDRETDTQYF. The CDR3 nucleotides read TGTGCCAGCAAGACCACTGACAGGGAAACAGATACGCAGTATTTT.